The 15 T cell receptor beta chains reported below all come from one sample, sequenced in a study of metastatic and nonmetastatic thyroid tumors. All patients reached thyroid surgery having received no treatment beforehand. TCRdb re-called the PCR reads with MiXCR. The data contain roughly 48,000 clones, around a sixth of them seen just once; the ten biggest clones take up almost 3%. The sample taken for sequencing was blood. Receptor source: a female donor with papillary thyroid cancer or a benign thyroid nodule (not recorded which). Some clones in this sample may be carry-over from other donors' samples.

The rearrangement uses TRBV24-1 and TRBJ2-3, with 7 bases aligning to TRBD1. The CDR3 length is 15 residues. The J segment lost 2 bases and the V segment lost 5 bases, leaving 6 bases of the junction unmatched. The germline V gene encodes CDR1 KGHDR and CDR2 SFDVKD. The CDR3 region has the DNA TGTGCCACCAGTGCACGGGACAGTTACACAGATACGCAGTATTTT. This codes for CATSARDSYTDTQYF.

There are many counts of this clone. CDR3 loop: CASSLGQVRTGELFF. The DNA for the CDR3 is TGTGCCAGCTCACTGGGACAGGTTCGGACCGGGGAGCTGTTTTTT. This chain links TRBV18 with TRBJ2-2, with 8 bases fitting TRBD1. Germline V CDR1 and CDR2: KGHSH, LQKENI. V was pared by 4 bases and J by 5 bases, with 6 bases of the junction left unmatched. The CDR3 is 15 residues long.

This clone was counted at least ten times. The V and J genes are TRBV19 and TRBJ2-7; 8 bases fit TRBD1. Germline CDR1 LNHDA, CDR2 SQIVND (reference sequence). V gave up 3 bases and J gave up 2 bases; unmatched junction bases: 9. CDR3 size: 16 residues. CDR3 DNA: TGTGCCAGTAGTATCGGGACAGGCCGCTACGCCTACGAGCAGTACTTC. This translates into CASSIGTGRYAYEQYF.

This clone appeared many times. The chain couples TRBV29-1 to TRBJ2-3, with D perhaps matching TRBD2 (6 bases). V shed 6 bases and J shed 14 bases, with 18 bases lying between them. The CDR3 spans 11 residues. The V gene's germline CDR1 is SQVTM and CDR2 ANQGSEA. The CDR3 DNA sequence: TGCAGCGTGAATCTAGCGCGACTTTTGTATTTT. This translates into CSVNLARLLYF.

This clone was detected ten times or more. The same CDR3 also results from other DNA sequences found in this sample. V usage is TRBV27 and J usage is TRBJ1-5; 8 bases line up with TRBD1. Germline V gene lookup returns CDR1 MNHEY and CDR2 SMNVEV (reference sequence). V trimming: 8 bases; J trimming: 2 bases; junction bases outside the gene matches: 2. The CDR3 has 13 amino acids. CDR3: CASAGGRNQPQHF. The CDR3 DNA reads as TGTGCCAGCGCAGGGGGCCGCAATCAGCCCCAGCATTTT.

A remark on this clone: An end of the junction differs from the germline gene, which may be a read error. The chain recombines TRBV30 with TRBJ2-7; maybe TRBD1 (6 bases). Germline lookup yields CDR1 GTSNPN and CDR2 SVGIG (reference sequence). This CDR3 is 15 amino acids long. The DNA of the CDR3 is TGTGCCTGGAGTGGAGTTAGGGGGTCCTGCTACGAGAAGCACTTC. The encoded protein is CAWSGVRGSCYEKHF.

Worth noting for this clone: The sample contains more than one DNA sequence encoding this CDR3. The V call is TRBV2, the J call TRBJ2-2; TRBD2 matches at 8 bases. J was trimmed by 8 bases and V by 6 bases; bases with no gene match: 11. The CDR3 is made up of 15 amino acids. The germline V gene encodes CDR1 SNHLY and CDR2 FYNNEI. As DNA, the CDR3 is TGTGCCAGCAGGGAACGGGAGGGCCAAACTGGGGAGCTGTTTTTT. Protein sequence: CASREREGQTGELFF.

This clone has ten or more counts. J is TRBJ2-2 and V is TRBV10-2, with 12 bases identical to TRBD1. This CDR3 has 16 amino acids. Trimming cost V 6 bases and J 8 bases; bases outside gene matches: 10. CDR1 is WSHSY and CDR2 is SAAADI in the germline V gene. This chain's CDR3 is CASRSLGTGGSGELFF. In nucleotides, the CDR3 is TGCGCCAGCAGATCCCTGGGGACAGGGGGCTCTGGGGAGCTGTTTTTT.

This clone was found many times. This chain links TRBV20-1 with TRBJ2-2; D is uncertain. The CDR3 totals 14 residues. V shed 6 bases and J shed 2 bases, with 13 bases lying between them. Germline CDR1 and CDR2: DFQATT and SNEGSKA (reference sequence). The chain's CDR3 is CSAKDPSNTGELFF. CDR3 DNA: TGCAGTGCCAAGGACCCTTCCAACACCGGGGAGCTGTTTTTT.

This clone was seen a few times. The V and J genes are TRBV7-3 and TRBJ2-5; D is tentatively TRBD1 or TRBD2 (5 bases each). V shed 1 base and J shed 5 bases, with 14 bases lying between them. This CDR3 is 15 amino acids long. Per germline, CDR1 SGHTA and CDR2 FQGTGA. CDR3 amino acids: CASSLSPGRKETQYF. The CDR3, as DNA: TGTGCCAGCAGCTTAAGCCCGGGACGGAAGGAGACCCAGTACTTC.

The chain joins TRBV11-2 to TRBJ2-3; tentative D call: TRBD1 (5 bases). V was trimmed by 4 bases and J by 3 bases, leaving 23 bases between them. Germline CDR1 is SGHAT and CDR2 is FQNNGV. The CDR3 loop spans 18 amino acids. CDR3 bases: TGTGCCAGCAGCTCGGTCGACAGTACTTTTAAAGTAACAGATACGCAGTATTTT. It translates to CASSSVDSTFKVTDTQYF.

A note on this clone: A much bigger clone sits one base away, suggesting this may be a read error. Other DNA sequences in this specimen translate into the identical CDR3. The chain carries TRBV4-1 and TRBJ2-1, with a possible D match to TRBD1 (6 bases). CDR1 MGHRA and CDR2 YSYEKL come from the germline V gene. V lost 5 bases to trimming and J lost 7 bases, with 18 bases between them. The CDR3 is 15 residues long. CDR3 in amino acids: CASSLRPWGTNEQFF. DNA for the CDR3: TGCGCCAGCAGCTTGAGACCTTGGGGGACAAATGAGCAGTTCTTC.

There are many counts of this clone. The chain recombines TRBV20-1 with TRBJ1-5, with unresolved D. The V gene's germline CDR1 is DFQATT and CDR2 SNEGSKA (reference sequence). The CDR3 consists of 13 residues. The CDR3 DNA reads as TGCACCCCCGCGGGGTATAGCAATCAGCCCCAGCATTTT. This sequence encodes CTPAGYSNQPQHF.

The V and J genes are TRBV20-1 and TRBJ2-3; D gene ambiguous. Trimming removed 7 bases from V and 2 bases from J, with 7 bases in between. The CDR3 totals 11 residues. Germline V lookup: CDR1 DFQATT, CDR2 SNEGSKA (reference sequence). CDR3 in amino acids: CSETVTDTQYF. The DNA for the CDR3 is TGCAGTGAAACTGTCACAGATACGCAGTATTTT.

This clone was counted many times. The CDR3 region is CASSQDRGSNNEQFF. CDR3 sequence (DNA): TGTGCCAGCAGCCAAGACCGCGGGTCCAACAATGAGCAGTTCTTC. This rearrangement joins TRBV4-2 to TRBJ2-1; tentatively, D is TRBD2 (5 bases). The V and J ends lost 0 bases and 5 bases respectively, with 11 bases between them. Germline V CDR1 and CDR2: LGHNA, YNFKEQ. The CDR3 runs to 15 residues.